This T cell receptor (beta chain) is from a study of T-cell memory formation after mild COVID-19. Overall study findings and caveats: Contracting clones, day 15 to 85, had balanced CD4/CD8, and later expanders favored CD4+. Pre-infection memory showed some responding clones, and this suggested that cross-reactive memory joined.

5'RACE primed at constant segments yielded TCR alpha and TCR beta cDNA libraries bearing sample barcodes and UMIs. TCRdb reprocessed the 5' RACE reads via MiXCR and lists one record per CDR3 protein. The profile shows under 200,000 distinct CDR3 sequences, around a third of them singletons. This clonotype showed up just a few times. Its antigen is unidentified. Germline V gene sequence: CDR1 SGHAT, CDR2 FQNNGV. This CDR3 is 14 amino acids long. With V trimmed by 8 bases and J by 5 bases, 9 bases remained unmatched. The specimen sequenced was PBMCs or a T cell subset sorted from them (not recorded which). The sequence was obtained from an adult woman who had mild COVID-19 (a few samples of this study predate the infection). Cell type and time point are not known. V usage is TRBV11-2 and J usage is TRBJ2-3, with 8 bases that match TRBD2. The CDR3 DNA follows: TGTGCCAGCCGACACGGGGGGGCAGTAGATACGCAGTATTTT. It specifies CASRHGGAVDTQYF.